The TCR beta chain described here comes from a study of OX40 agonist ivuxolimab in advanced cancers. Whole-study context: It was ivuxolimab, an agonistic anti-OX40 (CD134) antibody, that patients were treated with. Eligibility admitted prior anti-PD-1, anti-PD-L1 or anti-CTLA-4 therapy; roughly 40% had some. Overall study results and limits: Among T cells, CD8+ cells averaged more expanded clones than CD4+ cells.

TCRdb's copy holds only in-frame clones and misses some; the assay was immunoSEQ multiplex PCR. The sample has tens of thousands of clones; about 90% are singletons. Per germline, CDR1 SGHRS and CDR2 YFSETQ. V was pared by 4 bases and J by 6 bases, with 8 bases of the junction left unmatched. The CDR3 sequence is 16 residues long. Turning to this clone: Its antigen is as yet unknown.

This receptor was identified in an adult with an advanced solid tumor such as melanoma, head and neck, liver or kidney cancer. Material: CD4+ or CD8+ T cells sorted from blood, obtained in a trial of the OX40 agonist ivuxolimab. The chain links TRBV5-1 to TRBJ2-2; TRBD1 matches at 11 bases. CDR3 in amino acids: CASSLGQGVNAGELFF. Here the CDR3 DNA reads TGCGCCAGCAGCCTGGGACAGGGGGTGAATGCCGGGGAGCTGTTTTTT.